This T cell receptor (beta chain) was sequenced for a study of cytomegalovirus exposure and HLA in healthy donors. Overall study: In an early release, HLA-typed donors contributed about 80 million unique TCR sequences. Whole-study findings and limits: Association with HLA alleles at 0.05 false discovery rate was found for around 17,000 TCR beta sequences in a later analysis. By a later analysis, the bulk of CMV-associated TCR beta chains appeared HLA-restricted. As a later analysis revealed, the rate of TCR association differed by HLA locus, with DRB1 most and HLA-C fewest.

Vbeta (60) and Jbeta (13) primers were used in the PCR. Sequenced by immunoSEQ multiplex PCR; TCRdb stores in-frame clones only, minus some. Found here are a few hundred thousand clones, under 90% of them singletons; the top ten hold over 0.3%. This clone appeared a few times. What it binds is unknown. Germline and junction disagree at one end, which may indicate a read error. The CDR3 runs 16 residues. Looked up from germline, CDR1 is MGHRA and CDR2 is YSYEKL. The V gene is TRBV4-1, the J gene TRBJ2-7, with 10 bases lining up with TRBD1. Sequenced input: PBMCs. The clonotype was recovered from a girl aged 2-10 years in good health and CMV-seronegative. In DNA form, the CDR3 reads TGCGCCAGCAGTCAAGGGACAGGGGCTAACTCCTACGAGCAGTACTTC. It specifies CASSQGTGANSYEQYF.